These 16 T cell receptor beta chains originate from one sample sequenced in a study of T cell repertoires and HLA-DP antigens. Their antigens remain unidentified. Using immunoSEQ multiplex PCR, the repertoire was profiled, and TCRdb retains in-frame clones only, with some absent. The data show 75,000 to 90,000 clones, more than 75% seen once. The sample taken for sequencing was CD4+ T cells from PBMCs. The receptors originated from a man aged 45-65 years in good health and CMV-seronegative.

This clone was detected only once. The chain joins TRBV6-1 to TRBJ2-7; either TRBD1 or TRBD2 may supply D (5 bases each). There are 13 residues in the CDR3. V was clipped by 6 bases and J by 2 bases, with 11 bases between them. In germline, CDR1 is MNHNS, CDR2 SASEGT. The CDR3 DNA reads TGTGCCAGCAGCTTCCGGGGACCCTACGAGCAGTACTTC. This encodes CASSFRGPYEQYF.

V and J are TRBV7-2 and TRBJ2-1, with D unclear. The CDR3 loop spans 13 amino acids. Trimming pared 10 bases from V and 7 bases from J, leaving 17 bases between. CDR1 and CDR2 (germline): SGHTA, FQGNSA. The CDR3 DNA sequence: TGTGCCACCATGGGGTATTTGGGTAATGAGCAGTTCTTC. The encoded protein is CATMGYLGNEQFF.

J is TRBJ1-1 and V is TRBV11-2, with D possibly matching TRBD1 (6 bases). Germline V lookup: CDR1 SGHAT, CDR2 FQNNGV. Trimming took 4 bases from V and 6 from J, leaving 18 bases between them. The CDR3 loop spans 15 amino acids. CDR3 DNA sequence: TGTGCCAGCAGCTCGGGACCGGACAGAGGACCTGAAGCTTTCTTT. It specifies CASSSGPDRGPEAFF.

The V call is TRBV10-2, the J call TRBJ2-1, with 11 bases lining up with TRBD2. This CDR3 has 15 amino acids. The V segment lost 8 bases and the J segment 9 bases; nucleotides outside the gene matches: 12. Germline assignment: CDR1 WSHSY and CDR2 SAAADI. Here the CDR3 DNA reads TGCGCCAGCGGCGCCTTAGCGGGAGGGCCTGGTGAGCAGTTCTTC. Protein sequence: CASGALAGGPGEQFF.

This chain joins TRBV29-1 and TRBJ1-2; the D is unclear. V lost 8 bases and J 4 bases, leaving 17 bases between the germline ends. The CDR3 totals 13 residues. Germline values: CDR1 SQVTM, CDR2 ANQGSEA. The CDR3 here is CSSDPPGPYGYTF. Here the CDR3 DNA reads TGCAGCTCTGACCCCCCCGGCCCCTATGGCTACACCTTC. The entire variable domain, with the rest obtained from reference TRBV29-1 and TRBJ1-2, is as follows: SAVISQKPSRDICQRGTSLTIQCQVDSQVTMMFWYRQQPGQSLTLIATANQGSEATYESGFVIDKFPISRPNLTFSTLTVSNMSPEDSSIYLCSSDPPGPYGYTFGSGTRLTVV.

This clone was seen a single time. The chain links TRBV29-1 to TRBJ2-7; 8 bases match TRBD1. Per germline, CDR1 SQVTM and CDR2 ANQGSEA. The CDR3 is 12 amino acids. With 6 bases clipped from V and 5 bases from J, the junction kept 6 bases outside the gene matches. The CDR3 protein is CSVGQGRDEQYF. The DNA for the CDR3 is TGCAGCGTAGGACAGGGAAGGGACGAGCAGTACTTC.

The chain has TRBV5-1 and TRBJ2-5, with no clear D. Germline-derived CDR1 and CDR2 are SGHRS and YFSETQ. The CDR3 spans 15 residues. The V end lost 2 bases, the J end lost 2 bases, and 13 bases lay between the germline ends. CDR3 nucleotides: TGCGCCAGCAGCTTCGGAAGGGTGAGGCAAGAGACCCAGTACTTC. This codes for CASSFGRVRQETQYF.

CDR3 coding DNA: TGTGCCAGCAGCTCCCGACAGGGGGGATCTAGGAATGAGCAGTTCTTC. Amino acids: CASSSRQGGSRNEQFF. This chain connects TRBV7-3 to TRBJ2-1; 9 bases align to TRBD1. CDR3 size: 16 residues. The trim removed 4 bases at V and 7 bases at J, leaving 11 bases unmatched. Germline V gene sequence: CDR1 SGHTA, CDR2 FQGTGA. Supplemented by reference TRBV7-3 and TRBJ2-1, the full variable domain reads GAGVSQTPSNKVTEKGKYVELRCDPISGHTALYWYRQSLGQGPEFLIYFQGTGAADDSGLPNDRFFAVRPEGSVSTLKIQRTERGDSAVYLCASSSRQGGSRNEQFFGPGTRLTVL.

The CDR3 DNA sequence: TGTGCCTGGAGTGTACCAGCGGGACCAAGATTTGGCGGGGAGCTGTTTTTT. Its translation is CAWSVPAGPRFGGELFF. This rearrangement joins TRBV30 to TRBJ2-2; 7 nucleotides match TRBD2. This CDR3 is 17 amino acids long. Trimming removed 0 bases from V and 7 bases from J; junction bases left unmatched: 14. Germline-derived CDR1 and CDR2 are GTSNPN and SVGIG (reference sequence).

As DNA, the CDR3 is TGTGCCAGCAGTTTGTGGGGGACAGGAGGAGATACGCAGTATTTT. Translating gives CASSLWGTGGDTQYF. V is TRBV28 and J is TRBJ2-3, with 8 bases identical to TRBD1. The CDR3 contains 15 residues. J lost 5 bases, V lost 3 bases, and 7 bases had no gene match. CDR1 and CDR2 (germline): MDHEN, SYDVKM.

The chain uses TRBV7-2 and TRBJ1-1; D is uncertain. Germline CDR1 reads SGHTA; CDR2 reads FQGNSA. The CDR3 is 15 amino acids. The V and J ends lost 1 base and 9 bases respectively, with 18 bases between them. The CDR3 loop is CASSLEGSFQGKAFF. CDR3 sequence (DNA): TGTGCCAGCAGCTTAGAAGGGTCATTCCAAGGAAAAGCTTTCTTT. Variable domain in full (rest from reference TRBV7-2 and TRBJ1-1): GAGVSQSPSNKVTEKGKDVELRCDPISGHTALYWYRQSLGQGLEFLIYFQGNSAPDKSGLPSDRFSAERTGGSVSTLTIQRTQQEDSAVYLCASSLEGSFQGKAFFGQGTRLTVV.

The chain carries TRBV18 and TRBJ2-3; a weak D match, TRBD1 (5 bases). Germline V gene data show CDR1 as KGHSH and CDR2 as LQKENI. V was clipped by 2 bases and J by 2 bases, with 11 bases between them. The CDR3 extends over 15 amino acids. CDR3 amino acids: CASSPGALPTDTQYF. In DNA, the CDR3 is TGTGCCAGCTCACCAGGGGCCCTACCCACAGATACGCAGTATTTT.

This chain joins TRBV7-2 and TRBJ2-7; TRBD2 aligns across 13 bases. The CDR3 consists of 19 residues. V was pared by 5 bases and J by 2 bases, with 15 bases of the junction left unmatched. The germline gives CDR1 SGHTA, CDR2 FQGNSA. The chain's CDR3 is CASSPRSHRTSGGTYEQYF. DNA for the CDR3: TGTGCCAGCAGCCCAAGATCCCATCGGACTAGCGGGGGCACCTACGAGCAGTACTTC.

This chain joins TRBV14 and TRBJ1-6; D is ambiguous. Germline CDR1 SGHDN, CDR2 FVKESK. Trimming took 2 bases from V and 10 from J, leaving 6 bases between them. The CDR3 is 12 amino acids. The CDR3 DNA reads as TGTGCCAGCAGCCAACAGTGGTCACCCCTCCACTTT. Its protein is CASSQQWSPLHF.

The chain is built from TRBV12-5 and TRBJ1-2; the match to TRBD1 covers 8 bases. CDR1 is LGHNT and CDR2 is FRNRAP in the germline V gene. This CDR3 is 13 amino acids long. J gave up 2 bases and V 6 bases, and 2 bases lay outside the gene matches. The CDR3 DNA reads as TGTGCTAGTGGAGGACAGGGCAACTATGGCTACACCTTC. Residues: CASGGQGNYGYTF.

This clone was observed a single time. V usage is TRBV6-5 and J usage is TRBJ2-1, with 7 bases aligning to TRBD2. Germline CDR1 reads MNHEY; CDR2 reads SVGAGI. Unmatched junction bases numbered 0, after V lost 0 bases and J lost 4 bases. This CDR3 contains 14 residues. This CDR3 reads CASSYSGGYNEQFF. The CDR3 nucleotides read TGTGCCAGCAGTTACTCGGGGGGGTACAATGAGCAGTTCTTC.